This T cell receptor (beta chain) was observed in a study (dated by TCRdb to 2013 to 2016). Regarding the research as a whole: The study tested whether tumor-infiltrating Tregs in breast cancer are recruited from blood Tregs or converted in situ from other CD4+ T cell subsets. Overall study outcomes, separate from this receptor: Tumor memory CD4+ T cell TCR gene usage was found to cluster with blood and lymph node memory CD4+ cells and with lymph node naive CD4+ cells. The TCR alpha and beta sequences of tumor-infiltrating Tregs showed the greatest overlap with tumor naive CD4+ T cells, followed by blood naive CD4+ T cells. The validation in the larger cohort was limited to a single TCR beta V-J rearrangement instead of whole repertoires.

The CDR3 starts with the cysteine, ends with the phenylalanine, and has 11 residues. Only the CDR3 DNA stays, 33 bases, in frame from base 1. The germline V gene sets CDR1 to SGHTA and CDR2 to FQGNSA. V sheds 0 bases and J sheds 12 bases, leaving 6 bases between their ends. The memory CD4+ T cell population was isolated based on a CD4+CD45RO+CD25- phenotype. Tregs, naive and memory CD4+ T cells from tumor, blood and ipsilateral draining lymph nodes of a few breast cancer patients underwent full-length TCR alpha and beta sequencing. Ficoll density gradient centrifugation was used to isolate mononuclear cells from lymph nodes or from roughly 54 ml of peripheral blood. FACS confirmed that the sorted cell populations were more than 90% pure. On this clonotype itself: Its antigen specificity is not known. No base-level quality is on record; no much larger clone is a single base apart.

Full-length TCR variable regions were amplified by 5' RACE PCR with constant-region reverse primers, and semi-nested PCR with Nested Universal Primer A was subsequently performed. Using the ReliaPrep RNA Cell Miniprep System, total RNA was extracted, and the SMARTer RACE 5'/3' Kit was then used to reverse transcribe the RNA into 5'RACE-ready cDNA. Multiplex adaptors were used to barcode full-length TCR alpha and beta libraries, and the barcoded libraries were sequenced on an Illumina MiSeq. The published analysis was carried out like this. For each of nine subset-tissue groups, sequencing data from the five patients were pooled, and the groups were then compared using unsupervised clustering of TCR gene usage. The Morisita-Horn index was used to calculate repertoire similarity, with shared sequences weighted according to their contribution to each repertoire. In TCRdb, the public reads were trimmed at Q25 with fastp and aligned with MiXCR, with productive beta chains retained. Here each entry gathers all rows of one CDR3 protein and keeps the most common genes and DNA. TCRdb, rather than the study authors, made the V and J calls. The sample profile shows 25,000 to 40,000 distinct CDR3 sequences; around 22% of them were found once. Clones ranked in the top ten supply 3.5% to 5% of the sample.

Sequencing was performed on memory CD4+ T cells sorted from blood. The sample's cell subset or site, from its label and the paper: memory CD4+ T cells, CD4+CD45RO+CD25-. The sequence joins TRBV7-2 to TRBJ2-1; the D segment cannot be called with confidence. The origin of this receptor is a female donor with breast cancer. The nucleotides are TGTGCCAGCAGCTTAGCGGGTACGCAGTTCTTC. Its protein product is CASSLAGTQFF.